This passage covers 23 T cell receptor beta chains from one sample sequenced in a study of type 1 regulatory T cells. MiXCR was run by TCRdb on the reads, yielding one entry per CDR3 protein. The table has 35,000 to 50,000 distinct CDR3 sequences, 12% seen once; the top ten hold around 8%. These receptors have no identified antigens. Specimen: cultured non-Tr1 T cells, either the whole culture or a sorted T cell fraction (not recorded which). The receptors stem from a human donor in good health.

This clonotype was counted ten times or more. The chain is built from TRBV29-1 and TRBJ2-5; no clear D gene. Germline V gene lookup returns CDR1 SQVTM and CDR2 ANQGSEA. This CDR3 is built from 12 residues. With 7 bases removed from V and 0 bases from J, the gap between germline ends came to 9 bases. The CDR3 DNA reads TGCAGCGCGTTCAGCAACCAAGAGACCCAGTACTTC. It codes for CSAFSNQETQYF.

This clonotype has a count of ten or more. J is TRBJ2-6 and V is TRBV5-1, with D unclear. Per the germline V gene, CDR1 is SGHRS and CDR2 is YFSETQ. CDR3 size: 16 residues. Between the trimmed V and J ends, which lost 5 bases and 0 bases, there was a span of 12 bases. The CDR3 DNA sequence: TGCGCCAGCAGTGGTGTATTGAGCTCTGGGGCCAACGTCCTGACTTTC. Protein: CASSGVLSSGANVLTF.

There are many counts of this clonotype. The chain links TRBV10-3 to TRBJ1-2; 7 bases match TRBD1. This CDR3 region has 14 residues. V trimming: 10 bases; J trimming: 4 bases; junction bases outside the gene matches: 12. The germline gives CDR1 ENHRY, CDR2 SYGVKD. CDR3 in amino acids: CATALTGIGYGYTF. CDR3 coding DNA: TGTGCCACCGCCTTGACAGGGATAGGCTATGGCTACACCTTC.

This clonotype was observed at least ten times. This chain uses TRBV5-1 with TRBJ2-3; D unresolved. CDR1 and CDR2 (germline): SGHRS, YFSETQ. CDR3 length: 15 residues. V dropped 4 bases and J dropped 1 base, with 13 bases sitting between them. CDR3 region: CASSLLGQGTDTQYF. CDR3 bases: TGCGCCAGCAGCCTTTTAGGGCAGGGCACAGATACGCAGTATTTT.

This clonotype rates as medium-sized. V is TRBV12-3 or TRBV12-4 and J is TRBJ1-2; 7 positions match TRBD1. V shed 5 bases, J shed 4 bases, and the junction held 4 bases outside the gene matches. The CDR3 is 13 amino acids. The CDR3 reads CASSRDSLYGYTF. The CDR3, as DNA: TGTGCCAGCAGTCGGGACAGCCTCTATGGCTACACCTTC.

This clonotype was seen more than once but under ten times. V gene TRBV27 combines with J gene TRBJ2-2, with 8 bases lining up with TRBD1. The V and J ends lost 3 bases and 7 bases, in that order; junction bases with no gene match: 7. Germline assignment: CDR1 MNHEY and CDR2 SMNVEV (reference sequence). This CDR3 contains 15 residues. This CDR3 reads CASSFSGGAVGELFF. The CDR3 nucleotides read TGTGCCAGCAGTTTCTCAGGGGGCGCGGTCGGGGAGCTGTTTTTT.

This clonotype occurred many times. The chain couples TRBV18 to TRBJ2-6, with TRBD1 matching 9 bases. V gave up 11 bases and J gave up 1 base; unmatched junction bases: 9. CDR3 length: 16 residues. Germline V gene sequence: CDR1 KGHSH, CDR2 LQKENI. This CDR3 reads CAGTGGARSGANVLTF. The CDR3 region has the DNA TGTGCCGGAACAGGGGGCGCCAGGTCTGGGGCCAACGTCCTGACTTTC.

The CDR3: CASSIFGQVGTDTQYF. CDR3 in DNA: TGTGCCAGCAGCATATTCGGACAGGTGGGCACAGATACGCAGTATTTT. The chain employs TRBV7-2 and TRBJ2-3, with 7 nucleotides matching TRBD1. With V trimmed by 5 bases and J by 1 base, 9 bases remained unmatched. This CDR3 region has 16 residues. CDR1 is SGHTA, CDR2 FQGNSA, per germline.

This chain links TRBV18 with TRBJ1-2; 9 positions agree with TRBD1. CDR3 length: 13 amino acids. Trimming at V came to 3 bases and at J to 5 bases, leaving 1 base not matched to a gene. Germline assignment: CDR1 KGHSH and CDR2 LQKENI. The CDR3 nucleotides are TGTGCCAGCTCACCTGACAGGGGGTATGGCTACACCTTC. Its protein product is CASSPDRGYGYTF. Using reference TRBV18 and TRBJ1-2 for the parts outside the CDR3, the full variable domain is NAGVMQNPRHLVRRRGQEARLRCSPMKGHSHVYWYRQLPEEGLKFMVYLQKENIIDESGMPKERFSAEFPKEGPSILRIQQVVRGDSAAYFCASSPDRGYGYTFGSGTRLTVV.

This clonotype was counted at least ten times. The chain links TRBV10-3 to TRBJ2-1; D gene unclear. There are 13 residues in the CDR3. Trimming shortened V by 8 bases and J by 4 bases, and 12 bases separated the two germline ends. Germline CDR1 ENHRY, CDR2 SYGVKD. CDR3 amino acids: CAIARMGYNEQFF. The CDR3 coding sequence is TGTGCCATCGCCAGAATGGGTTACAATGAGCAGTTCTTC.

This clonotype was counted between two and nine times. This chain joins TRBV6-1 and TRBJ1-1; D remains unclear. V was cut by 6 bases and J by 4 bases, with 9 bases left in between. The CDR3 loop spans 12 amino acids. Germline V CDR1 and CDR2: MNHNS, SASEGT. DNA of the CDR3: TGTGCCAGCAGCCCGGGCGGCACTGAAGCTTTCTTT. Amino acid sequence: CASSPGGTEAFF.

V usage is TRBV7-3 and J usage is TRBJ2-1, with 12 bases matching TRBD2. Looked up from germline, CDR1 is SGHTA and CDR2 is FQGTGA. The CDR3 spans 16 residues. V lost 0 bases to trimming and J lost 8 bases; unmatched junction nucleotides: 5. Written as DNA, the CDR3 is TGTGCCAGCAGCTTAACGGGGACTAGCGGGTTCGATGAGCAGTTCTTC. It codes for CASSLTGTSGFDEQFF.

There are many counts of this clonotype. J is TRBJ2-1 and V is TRBV20-1; D unclear. CDR1 DFQATT and CDR2 SNEGSKA come from the germline V gene (reference sequence). The CDR3 is 11 residues long. Trimming cost V 3 bases and J 5 bases, with 5 bases left between them. The CDR3 sequence is CSASKDNEQFF. In nucleotides, the CDR3 is TGCAGTGCTAGTAAGGACAATGAGCAGTTCTTC.

The rearrangement uses TRBV14 and TRBJ2-5, with a tentative D call TRBD1 (6 bases). The CDR3 spans 15 residues. Germline loops: CDR1 SGHDN, CDR2 FVKESK. Between the trimmed V and J ends, which lost 1 base and 5 bases, there was a span of 14 bases. CDR3 DNA: TGTGCCAGCAGCCAAGGGGGGCCAGGATCGGAGACCCAGTACTTC. Translating it yields CASSQGGPGSETQYF.

This clonotype showed up many times. The gene calls are TRBV10-3 and TRBJ2-5; 7 bases are a match to TRBD2. This CDR3 contains 14 residues. Per the germline V gene, CDR1 is ENHRY and CDR2 is SYGVKD. The trim removed 5 bases at V and 1 base at J, leaving 4 bases unmatched. CDR3 in amino acids: CAISRSGSQETQYF. The DNA for the CDR3 is TGTGCCATCAGTCGTAGCGGGTCCCAAGAGACCCAGTACTTC.

This chain links TRBV7-2 with TRBJ2-3, with 16 bases lining up with TRBD2. The germline V gene has CDR1 SGHTA and CDR2 FQGNSA. Germline trimming cut 8 bases from V and 4 bases from J; bases unmatched to any gene: 15. The CDR3 length is 19 residues. The CDR3 spells CASSLVWGLAGGRADTQYF. CDR3 DNA: TGTGCCAGCTCATTAGTCTGGGGACTAGCGGGAGGGAGGGCAGATACGCAGTATTTT.

This clonotype was detected ten times or more. The V and J genes are TRBV19 and TRBJ2-6; TRBD2 matches at 8 bases. This CDR3 has 14 residues. J lost 4 bases, V lost 11 bases, and 7 bases had no gene match. Germline values: CDR1 LNHDA, CDR2 SQIVND (reference sequence). The CDR3 DNA is TGTGCCGGATCTAGCGGGTACGGGGCCAACGTCCTGACTTTC. It translates to CAGSSGYGANVLTF.

This clonotype came up a few times. The rearrangement uses TRBV5-1 and TRBJ2-1, with 8 positions matching TRBD2. Germline V lookup: CDR1 SGHRS, CDR2 YFSETQ. The CDR3 runs 16 residues. Trimming removed 2 bases from V and 6 bases from J; junction bases left unmatched: 10. The CDR3 DNA is TGCGCCAGCAGCTTAGTGGGGACTAGGCTCCGCAATGAGCAGTTCTTC. Its translation: CASSLVGTRLRNEQFF.

This clonotype occurred a few times. This rearrangement joins TRBV4-2 to TRBJ1-4, with D unresolved. The CDR3 length is 12 residues. V shed 1 base and J shed 7 bases, with 4 bases lying between them. The germline V gene has CDR1 LGHNA and CDR2 YNFKEQ. In DNA, the CDR3 is TGTGCCAGCAGCCAAGTTCCTGAAAAACTGTTTTTT. It codes for CASSQVPEKLFF.

This clonotype was seen ten or more times. This sequence joins TRBV29-1 and TRBJ1-4; TRBD1 is a possible D gene (5 bases). Deletions cut 1 base from V and 8 bases from J, with 8 bases between. Germline V gene lookup returns CDR1 SQVTM and CDR2 ANQGSEA. This CDR3 contains 12 residues. CDR3 sequence: CSVEGGAEKLFF. The CDR3 DNA is TGCAGCGTTGAAGGAGGGGCGGAAAAACTGTTTTTT.

Ten or more counts support this clonotype. V is TRBV7-8 and J is TRBJ2-7; 7 nucleotides match TRBD2. The junction had 7 bases not matched to a gene; V was cut back by 5 bases and J by 3 bases. CDR3 length: 14 residues. Germline lookup yields CDR1 SGHVS and CDR2 FQNEAQ. The CDR3 sequence is CASSPRDYYYEQYF. In DNA, the CDR3 is TGTGCCAGCAGCCCCAGGGACTATTACTACGAGCAGTACTTC.

V is TRBV5-1 and J is TRBJ2-5; D remains ambiguous. Germline CDR1 SGHRS, CDR2 YFSETQ. This CDR3 comprises 14 residues. Deletions cut 1 base from V and 1 base from J, with 8 bases between. CDR3 region: CASSLNPGQETQYF. The CDR3, as DNA: TGCGCCAGCAGCTTGAACCCAGGCCAAGAGACCCAGTACTTC.

This clonotype was found many times. J is TRBJ2-5 and V is TRBV29-1, with D perhaps assigned TRBD1 or TRBD2 (5 bases each). CDR3 length: 12 residues. CDR1 SQVTM and CDR2 ANQGSEA come from the germline V gene. The V end lost 4 bases, the J end lost 4 bases, and 10 bases lay between the germline ends. CDR3 coding DNA: TGCAGCGTTGGTGGGGGAGCAGAGACCCAGTACTTC. Protein: CSVGGGAETQYF.